This T cell receptor (beta chain) comes out of a study of shared clonotypes between healthy human individuals (dated by TCRdb to 2018 to 2021). About the investigation overall: The cohort comprised a couple of women and three men aged 18 to 49 years. For each donor, three plates each were used for CD4 naive and CD4 memory, two plates were used for CD8 naive, and one plate was used for CD8 memory. To estimate repertoire size and how much clonotype sharing occurs between individuals, the study deeply sequenced the blood TCR repertoires of five healthy adults. Different laboratories and diverse techniques were used to prepare libraries and sequence TCR repertoires, to increase sequencing depth and limit assay-specific biases. Per donor, leukapheresis produced somewhere between about 0.9 and 9.5 billion PBMCs.

Notes on this clone: What this receptor recognizes is not known. Base quality data are lacking; no much larger clone is found one base away.

Donors were healthy HIV-negative adults with no recently reported acute infections or vaccinations. Every donor was a Caucasian adult living in Nashville, Tennessee, USA. CD4+ T cells were enriched through magnetic negative selection, after which naive cells were positively selected on CD45RA and the remaining negative fraction served as the memory subset. Blood was obtained by leukapheresis, after which PBMCs were separated by Ficoll-Histopaque density gradient centrifugation and cryopreserved in liquid nitrogen vapor phase. Analytical flow cytometry was used to check the purity and quantity of each magnetically sorted T cell population. Genomic DNA was isolated from each sorted fraction and quantified by UV absorbance on a Nanodrop 2000c. CDR1 KGHSH and CDR2 LQKENI were looked up in the germline V gene. V lost 2 bases and J lost 0 bases; the stretch between them is 5 bases long. Counted from cysteine to phenylalanine, this CDR3 has 14 amino acids. Just CDR3 DNA is preserved here, 42 bases in frame from base 1.

Overall results and qualifications from the work: Because the study included a small number of donors, the genetic and exposure-history diversity represented was limited. Pairwise subsampling led to the expectation that sequencing depth would affect the degree of clonotype sharing among donors. Naive subsets generally had larger estimated clonotype richness than memory subsets. When a handful of donors were compared, the shared fraction of clonotypes was around 5.1% for naive CD4, 3.5% for naive CD8, roughly 2.5% for memory CD4, and less than 0.45% for memory CD8. Sampling was restricted to blood, and TCR repertoires in tissue are likely to differ from TCR repertoires in blood. Even with the large sequencing depth, rarefaction of the sorted-subset datasets indicated that sequencing was incomplete. Higher generation probabilities were observed for clonotypes shared by all four sorted-subset donors than for non-shared clonotypes.

Using the deep immunoSEQ assay, TCR CDR3 regions were amplified from genomic DNA by multiplex PCR. Extracted genomic DNA from each cell subset was distributed evenly across all wells of several immunoSEQ 96-well plates, and each plate was treated as a replicate. For sorted subsets, roughly 200 ng genomic DNA, equal to tens of thousands of T cell genomes, was loaded into each replicate PCR. Purified libraries were measured with a Qubit 3.0 fluorometer, size-checked on a Bioanalyzer 2100, and measured again with the KAPA Library Quantification kit. Every immunoSEQ 96-well plate was sequenced on a dedicated single-read 150-cycle Illumina NextSeq 550 flow cell. Under the source paper's analysis protocol: Because the immunoSEQ output held only junctional sequences and lacked quality scores, the filtering could not match the filtering applied to full-length reads. To assign V/J genes and CDR3, sequences were annotated using PyIR, a Python wrapper for IgBLAST v1.9, with IMGT germline references. Reads with weak V/J assignments (E-value above 1e-6), missing CDR3, stop codons, out-of-frame junctions, or ambiguous translated residues were removed. V3J clonotypes were defined as sequences sharing an identical inferred V gene, J gene, and CDR3 amino acid sequence. To compute the percentage overlap between repertoires, the number of shared unique clonotypes was divided by the size of the smaller repertoire. Three approaches were used to assess repertoire richness: RTK rarefaction, the Chao1 estimator, and Recon v2.1 estimates of unobserved clonotypes. Generation probabilities were computed with OLGA for all TCRbeta clonotypes obtained by the gDNA method from several donors. Not all clones reach the TCRdb copy of this immuneACCESS table, which keeps in-frame sequences only. Checked studies attribute under half of the gap to unresolved V genes and leave the rest unexplained. The V and J calls and clone size were taken over from that table, and D and trimming were inferred from the DNA. The sample profile shows 730,000 or so clones; approximately 75% of them were found once. Less than 2% of the sample comes from the top ten.

This chain is built from TRBV18 and TRBJ1-5, with the D gene uncertain. This sequence was found in a woman aged 25 to 39 in good health. The sequenced sample consisted of memory CD4+ T cells sorted from blood. The cell subset or site label here, explained by the study, means: CD45RA-negative fraction. The encoded CDR3 is CASSPADSNQPQHF. The DNA is as follows: TGTGCCAGCTCACCAGCTGATAGCAATCAGCCCCAGCATTTT. The variable domain in full, with residues beyond the CDR3 obtained from the reference TRBV18 and TRBJ1-5 genes, is NAGVMQNPRHLVRRRGQEARLRCSPMKGHSHVYWYRQLPEEGLKFMVYLQKENIIDESGMPKERFSAEFPKEGPSILRIQQVVRGDSAAYFCASSPADSNQPQHFGDGTRLSIL.